A single sample is the source of the 9 T cell receptor beta chains below, sequenced in a study of blood T cell repertoires in COVID-19. Sequencing was performed with immunoSEQ multiplex PCR; in TCRdb, only in-frame clones are kept and a portion is missing. The sample contains roughly 63,000 clones, 70% to 85% of which appear only once. The material sequenced was peripheral blood. These receptors all come from a man older than 75 with acute or convalescent COVID-19.

The chain employs TRBV5-6 and TRBJ1-1, with TRBD1 matching 9 bases. With V trimmed by 3 bases and J by 6 bases, 9 bases remained unmatched. The CDR3 is made up of 15 amino acids. Germline loops: CDR1 SGHDT, CDR2 YYEEEE. The CDR3 here is CASSWWGQGWPEAFF. CDR3 sequence (DNA): TGTGCCAGCAGCTGGTGGGGACAGGGTTGGCCTGAAGCTTTCTTT.

This chain links TRBV10-1 with TRBJ2-1; 9 nucleotides agree with TRBD2. Germline trimming cut 0 bases from V and 9 bases from J; bases unmatched to any gene: 9. Germline CDR1 and CDR2: WNHNN and SYGVQD (reference sequence). The CDR3 spans 16 residues. Here the CDR3 reads CASSESRGGPRGEQFF. Here the CDR3 DNA reads TGCGCCAGCAGTGAGTCGCGGGGGGGCCCGAGGGGTGAGCAGTTCTTC.

The J gene is TRBJ1-1, the V gene TRBV5-4, with 9 bases fitting TRBD1. Germline CDR1 SGHNT, CDR2 YYREEE (reference sequence). The CDR3 sequence is 13 residues long. The V segment lost 4 bases and the J segment 6 bases; nucleotides outside the gene matches: 4. The CDR3 bases are TGTGCCAGCAGCCGGACAGGGGTCCCTGAAGCTTTCTTT. Translation gives CASSRTGVPEAFF.

The chain combines TRBV15 with TRBJ2-2; TRBD2 agrees at 11 bases. Per germline, CDR1 LNHNV and CDR2 YYDKDF (reference sequence). The CDR3 consists of 17 residues. Germline trimming cut 0 bases from V and 4 bases from J; bases unmatched to any gene: 4. DNA for the CDR3: TGTGCCACCAGCAGAGAGAGGCTAGCGGGAGGCACCGGGGAGCTGTTTTTT. It yields the protein CATSRERLAGGTGELFF.

The chain is built from TRBV2 and TRBJ1-5; TRBD1 is a possible D gene (6 bases). The CDR3 sequence is 14 residues long. Trimming removed 6 bases from V and 5 bases from J, with 14 bases in between. Looked up from germline, CDR1 is SNHLY and CDR2 is FYNNEI. The CDR3 sequence: CASRLWTADQPQHF. In nucleotides, the CDR3 is TGTGCCAGCAGGCTGTGGACAGCGGATCAGCCCCAGCATTTT.

V gene TRBV5-8 combines with J gene TRBJ1-2; possibly TRBD1 for D (6 bases). Germline CDR1 is SGHTS and CDR2 is YDEGEE. This CDR3 is built from 15 residues. Trimming removed 6 bases at V and 2 bases at J, with 17 bases between. CDR3 amino acids: CASNREQGANYGYTF. The CDR3 DNA is TGTGCCAGCAACCGAGAACAGGGCGCGAACTATGGCTACACCTTC.

V gene TRBV3-1 (or the pseudogene TRBV3-2) combines with J gene TRBJ2-1, with 9 bases matching TRBD1. The CDR3 is 13 residues long. CDR1 LGHDT and CDR2 YNNKEL come from the germline V gene (reference sequence). V lost 2 bases and J lost 14; bases outside the gene matches: 7. The CDR3 here is CASSQIGTGWKFF. In DNA form, the CDR3 reads TGTGCCAGCAGCCAAATCGGGACAGGGTGGAAGTTCTTC.

The J gene is TRBJ2-4, the V gene TRBV13, with no clear D. V lost 4 bases, J lost 0 bases, and 10 bases lay in between. Germline V gene sequence: CDR1 PRHDT, CDR2 FYEKMQ (reference sequence). CDR3 length: 15 amino acids. The CDR3 DNA sequence: TGTGCCAGCAGCTCGAGATCTATAGCCAAAAACATTCAGTACTTC. Its protein product is CASSSRSIAKNIQYF. Filled out from reference TRBV13 and TRBJ2-4, the complete variable domain reads AAGVIQSPRHLIKEKRETATLKCYPIPRHDTVYWYQQGPGQDPQFLISFYEKMQSDKGSIPDRFSAQQFSDYHSELNMSSLELGDSALYFCASSSRSIAKNIQYFGAGTRLSVL.

This chain joins TRBV19 and TRBJ2-6; TRBD1 agrees at 9 bases. Germline values: CDR1 LNHDA, CDR2 SQIVND (reference sequence). V was clipped by 5 bases and J by 3 bases; unmatched bases: 5. This CDR3 region has 16 residues. The CDR3, as DNA: TGTGCCAGTAGTCCGACAGGGGGGAGTGGGGCCAACGTCCTGACTTTC. Translated: CASSPTGGSGANVLTF.